This paragraph reports one T cell receptor (beta chain). The source of the sample is a study of blood T cells in healthy people across ages. The CDR3 totals 13 residues. Trimming left V 4 bases short and J 5 bases short, with 9 bases between. The germline V gene has CDR1 SGHRS and CDR2 YFSETQ. It was with a sample-barcoded 5' primer and a J-beta primer mix that a second PCR of roughly 7 to 12 cycles was run. TCRdb called the 5' RACE reads again in MiXCR, with one record for every CDR3 protein. Altogether about 800,000 distinct CDR3 sequences are present, approximately 25% being singletons, with the ten largest covering approximately 3.7%. Another study also made use of these data, one on T cells of mothers and their children. This second study says: Over 9.5 million reads per mother and approximately 3.2 million per child were obtained.

The specimen was blood. The chain uses TRBV5-1 and TRBJ1-4; D not resolved. This TCR derives from a boy between 10 and 17 years old in good health. CDR3 DNA: TGCGCCAGCAGCCGGGGAGTAAATGAAAAACTGTTTTTT. Its protein product is CASSRGVNEKLFF.